This entry features one TCR beta chain sequence. Its antigen is unidentified. The sample is drawn from a study of glioma-infiltrating T cells after dendritic cell vaccination. Study background: Patients received three intradermal dendritic cell vaccine injections at biweekly intervals.

Germline-derived CDR1 and CDR2 are SGHVS and FNYEAQ. The CDR3 totals 15 residues. J gave up 5 bases and V 2 bases, and 8 bases lay outside the gene matches. The data were produced by immunoSEQ multiplex PCR, yet TCRdb's version contains in-frame clones alone and is incomplete. This table has over 90,000 clones, about four fifths appearing once. Findings and caveats of the study: The cohort had few patients with full blood and tumor sets.

The V gene is TRBV7-6, the J gene TRBJ2-5; 7 bases match TRBD2. This sample comprised blood, obtained before dendritic cell vaccination. This TCR was recovered from a human donor with glioblastoma. CDR3: CASSLLGGVQETQYF. CDR3 nucleotide sequence: TGTGCCAGCAGCTTATTGGGGGGGGTTCAGGAGACCCAGTACTTC.